The T cell receptor (beta chain) under discussion was sequenced for a study of shared clonotypes between healthy human individuals. CD8 cells classed as naive were CD45RO-negative and positively selected for CCR7, excluding terminally differentiated effector memory CD45RA+ cells. Recent vaccinations or acute infections were absent in the healthy HIV-negative adult donors. The CDR3 runs to 15 residues. This was a deep-level run. Replicate sorted-subset PCRs were loaded with about 0.2 ug DNA, 31,000 or so T cell genomes. Methods used by the authors: Filtering differed, since immunoSEQ gave only junction sequences and no quality scores. This table comes from immunoSEQ multiplex PCR, and its TCRdb copy is limited to in-frame clones, with some not included. V and J calls and clone size are copied from that table; D and trimming were computed from the DNA. The data hold approximately 2,200,000 clones, with around 93% observed a single time.

The material sequenced was naive CD8+ T cells from PBMCs. This clonotype originated in a young man in good health. Some clones in this sample may be carry-over from other donors' samples. The genes are TRBV21-1 and TRBJ2-5; the table's D call of TRBD1 was not tested on the DNA. TRBV21-1 has pseudogene status. This CDR3 reads CASRRGDSVLETQYF. In nucleotides, the CDR3 is TGTGCCAGCAGGAGAGGGGACAGTGTCTTAGAGACCCAGTACTTC.